This T cell receptor (beta chain) was recovered during a study of T-cell reconstitution after alpha-beta-depleted transplantation in children (dated by TCRdb to 2016 to 2017). At the level of the whole study: The study quantitatively tracked T-cell immune reconstitution after TCRalphabeta/CD19-depleted allogeneic hematopoietic cell transplantation in children using TCR repertoire profiling.

Library preparation used PCR. Instrument on record: Illumina HiSeq 2500. To normalize quantification of the TCRbeta repertoire, the TCR libraries were built with molecular barcoding that relied on unique molecular identifiers. TCRdb redid the processing of the public reads, applying fastp at Q25 and MiXCR, and retained in-frame beta chains. Each entry is one CDR3 protein sequence, shown with its most common DNA and genes. The sample profile shows fewer than 150,000 distinct CDR3 sequences; 20% to 25% of them were found once. Of the sample, roughly a tenth falls within the top ten clones. Broad study findings and their caveats: Over the following months the frequencies of hyperexpanded clones went down, and after one year T-cell counts and TCRbeta diversity were mostly credited to newly produced T cells. In some patients, high TCRbeta diversity at day 60 was attributed to recipient T cells and intrathymic progenitors that had survived conditioning. The apparently early recovery of alphabetaT-cell counts about two months after transplant reportedly depended on only several hundred rapidly expanded clones that came from non-depleted graft cells.

The sample's treatment or condition, from its label and the paper: allogeneic hematopoietic cell transplantation with graft depleted of TCRalphabeta T cells and CD19 B cells. The children who served as transplant recipients had been given grafts of TCRalphabeta/CD19-depleted allogeneic hematopoietic cells. A note on this clonotype: This clone's antigen is unknown. Per-base quality was not reported, and no clone a single base away is much larger than it.

The junction shows trimming of 5 bases on V and 0 bases on J, and the gene matches do not reach 9 bases of it. The germline V gene (reference sequence) specifies LNHDA as CDR1 and SQIVND as CDR2. The CDR3 sequence holds 16 residues, the cysteine and phenylalanine included. Only the CDR3 region is kept as DNA, spanning 48 bases read in frame from base 1. This chain is built from TRBV19 and TRBJ1-1; TRBD1 lines up with 7 middle nucleotides. The TCR was taken from a male patient aged 2 to 10 who had a stem cell transplant for chronic granulomatous disease, so the T cells may come from the graft donor. The sample consisted of PBMCs, mostly from graft donor cells, taken 180 days after TCRalphabeta/CD19-depleted stem cell transplant. The DNA sequence is as follows: TGTGCCAGTAGTCCGACGGACAGGATTTTGAACACTGAAGCTTTCTTT. Its translation reads: CASSPTDRILNTEAFF.